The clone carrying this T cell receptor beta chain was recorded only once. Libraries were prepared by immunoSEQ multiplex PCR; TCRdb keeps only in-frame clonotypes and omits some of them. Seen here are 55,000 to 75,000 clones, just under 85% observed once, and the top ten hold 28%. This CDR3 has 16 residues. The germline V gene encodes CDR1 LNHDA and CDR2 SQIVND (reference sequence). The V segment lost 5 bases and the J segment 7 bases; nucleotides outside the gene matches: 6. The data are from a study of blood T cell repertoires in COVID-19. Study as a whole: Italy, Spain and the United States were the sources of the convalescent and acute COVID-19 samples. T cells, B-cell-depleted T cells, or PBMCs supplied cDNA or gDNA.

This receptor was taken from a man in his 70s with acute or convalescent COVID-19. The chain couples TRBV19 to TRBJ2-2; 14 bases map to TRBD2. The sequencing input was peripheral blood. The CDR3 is CASSRTSGRWIGELFF. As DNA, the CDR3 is TGTGCCAGTAGTCGGACTAGCGGGAGGTGGATCGGGGAGCTGTTTTTT.